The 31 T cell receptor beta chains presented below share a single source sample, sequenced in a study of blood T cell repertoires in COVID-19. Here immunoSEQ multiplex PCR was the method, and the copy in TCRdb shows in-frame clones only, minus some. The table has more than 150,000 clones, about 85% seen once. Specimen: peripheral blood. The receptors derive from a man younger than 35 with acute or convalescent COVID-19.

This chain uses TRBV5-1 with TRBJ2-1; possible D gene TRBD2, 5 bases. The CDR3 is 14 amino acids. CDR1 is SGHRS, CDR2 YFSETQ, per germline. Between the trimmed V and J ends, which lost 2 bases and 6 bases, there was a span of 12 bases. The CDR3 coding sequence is TGCGCCAGCAGCTTTTTTTCTAGCTCCAATGAGCAGTTCTTC. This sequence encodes CASSFFSSSNEQFF. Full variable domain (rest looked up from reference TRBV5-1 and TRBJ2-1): KAGVTQTPRYLIKTRGQQVTLSCSPISGHRSVSWYQQTPGQGLQFLFEYFSETQRNKGNFPGRFSGRQFSNSRSEMNVSTLELGDSALYLCASSFFSSSNEQFFGPGTRLTVL.

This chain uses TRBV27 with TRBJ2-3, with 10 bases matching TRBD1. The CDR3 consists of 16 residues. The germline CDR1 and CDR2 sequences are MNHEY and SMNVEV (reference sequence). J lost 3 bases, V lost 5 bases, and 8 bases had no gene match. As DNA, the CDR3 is TGTGCCAGCAGTCCGAACCCGGGACAGGGGACAGATACGCAGTATTTT. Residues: CASSPNPGQGTDTQYF.

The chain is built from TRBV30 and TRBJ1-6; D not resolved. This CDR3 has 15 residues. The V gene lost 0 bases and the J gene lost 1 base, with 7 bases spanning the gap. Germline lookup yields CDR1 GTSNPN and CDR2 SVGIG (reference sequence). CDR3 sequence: CAWSVGGSYNSPLHF. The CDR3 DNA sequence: TGTGCCTGGAGTGTCGGCGGGTCCTATAATTCACCCCTCCACTTT.

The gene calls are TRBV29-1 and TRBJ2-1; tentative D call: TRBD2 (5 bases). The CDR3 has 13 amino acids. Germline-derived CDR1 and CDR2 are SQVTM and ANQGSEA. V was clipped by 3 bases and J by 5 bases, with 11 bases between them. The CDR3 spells CSVEEEADNEQFF. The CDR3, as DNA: TGCAGCGTTGAGGAGGAAGCGGACAATGAGCAGTTCTTC.

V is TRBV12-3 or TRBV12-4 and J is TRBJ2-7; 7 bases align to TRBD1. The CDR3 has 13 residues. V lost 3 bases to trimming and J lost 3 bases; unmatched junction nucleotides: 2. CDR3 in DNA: TGTGCCAGCAGTTTTGGACAGGACTACGAGCAGTACTTC. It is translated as CASSFGQDYEQYF.

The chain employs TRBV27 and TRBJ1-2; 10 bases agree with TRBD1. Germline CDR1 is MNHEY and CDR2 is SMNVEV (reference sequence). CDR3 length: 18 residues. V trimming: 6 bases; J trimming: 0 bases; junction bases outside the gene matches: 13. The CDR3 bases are TGTGCCAGCAGGAGTATATCGACAGGGGGCGCAGCTAACTATGGCTACACCTTC. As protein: CASRSISTGGAANYGYTF.

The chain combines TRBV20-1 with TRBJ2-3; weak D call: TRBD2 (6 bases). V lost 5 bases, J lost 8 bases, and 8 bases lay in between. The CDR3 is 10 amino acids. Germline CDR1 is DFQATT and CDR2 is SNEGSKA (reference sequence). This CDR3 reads CSAGLTTQYF. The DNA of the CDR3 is TGCAGTGCTGGACTAACTACGCAGTATTTT.

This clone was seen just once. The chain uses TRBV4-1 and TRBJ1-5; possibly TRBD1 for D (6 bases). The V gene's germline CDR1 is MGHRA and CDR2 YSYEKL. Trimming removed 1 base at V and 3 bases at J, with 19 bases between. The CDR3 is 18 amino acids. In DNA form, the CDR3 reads TGCGCCAGCAGCCAAGCGTTGGCAGGGGTCGTGGTCAATCAGCCCCAGCATTTT. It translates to CASSQALAGVVVNQPQHF.

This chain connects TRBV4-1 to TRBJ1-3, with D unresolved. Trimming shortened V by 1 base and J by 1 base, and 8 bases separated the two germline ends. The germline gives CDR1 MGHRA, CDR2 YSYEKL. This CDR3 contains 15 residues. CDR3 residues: CASSQARGSGNTIYF. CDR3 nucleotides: TGCGCCAGCAGCCAAGCCCGGGGATCTGGAAACACCATATATTTT.

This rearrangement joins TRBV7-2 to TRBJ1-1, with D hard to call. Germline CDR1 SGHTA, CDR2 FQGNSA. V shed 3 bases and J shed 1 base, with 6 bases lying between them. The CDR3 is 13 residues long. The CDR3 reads CASSFARNTEAFF. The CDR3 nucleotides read TGTGCCAGCAGCTTCGCCAGGAACACTGAAGCTTTCTTT.

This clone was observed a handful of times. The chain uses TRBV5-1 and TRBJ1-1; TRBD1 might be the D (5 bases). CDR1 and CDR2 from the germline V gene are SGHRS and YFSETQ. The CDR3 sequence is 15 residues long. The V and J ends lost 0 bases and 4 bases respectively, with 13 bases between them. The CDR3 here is CASSLVGWGGTEAFF. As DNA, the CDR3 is TGCGCCAGCAGCTTGGTGGGCTGGGGGGGCACTGAAGCTTTCTTT. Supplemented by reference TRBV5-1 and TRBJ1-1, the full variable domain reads KAGVTQTPRYLIKTRGQQVTLSCSPISGHRSVSWYQQTPGQGLQFLFEYFSETQRNKGNFPGRFSGRQFSNSRSEMNVSTLELGDSALYLCASSLVGWGGTEAFFGQGTRLTVV.

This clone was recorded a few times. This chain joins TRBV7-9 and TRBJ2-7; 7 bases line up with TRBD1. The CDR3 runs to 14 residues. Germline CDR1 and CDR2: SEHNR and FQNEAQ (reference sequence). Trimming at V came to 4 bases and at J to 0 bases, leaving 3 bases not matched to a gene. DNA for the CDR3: TGTGCCAGCAGCTCGGGACAGAACTCCTACGAGCAGTACTTC. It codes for CASSSGQNSYEQYF.

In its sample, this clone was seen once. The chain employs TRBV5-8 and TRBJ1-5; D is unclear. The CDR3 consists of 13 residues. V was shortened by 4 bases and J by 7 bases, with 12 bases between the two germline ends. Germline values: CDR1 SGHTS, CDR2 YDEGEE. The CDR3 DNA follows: TGTGCCAGCAGCCACCAGGCGCCACAGCCCCAGCATTTT. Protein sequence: CASSHQAPQPQHF. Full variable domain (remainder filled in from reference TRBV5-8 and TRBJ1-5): EAGVTQSPTHLIKTRGQQATLRCSPISGHTSVYWYQQALGLGLQFLLWYDEGEERNRGNFPPRFSGRQFPNYSSELNVNALELEDSALYLCASSHQAPQPQHFGDGTRLSIL.

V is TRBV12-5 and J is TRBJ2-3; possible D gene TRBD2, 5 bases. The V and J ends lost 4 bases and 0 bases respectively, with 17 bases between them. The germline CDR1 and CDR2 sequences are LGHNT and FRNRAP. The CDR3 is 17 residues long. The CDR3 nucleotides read TGTGCTAGTGGTTACGGGCCCAGTGGAGGTAGCACAGATACGCAGTATTTT. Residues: CASGYGPSGGSTDTQYF.

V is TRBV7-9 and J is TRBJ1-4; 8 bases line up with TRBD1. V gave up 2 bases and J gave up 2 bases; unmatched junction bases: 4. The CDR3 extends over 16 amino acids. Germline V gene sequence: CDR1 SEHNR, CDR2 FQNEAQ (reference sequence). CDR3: CASSLPRTGTNEKLFF. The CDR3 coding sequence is TGTGCCAGCAGCTTACCCAGGACAGGGACTAATGAAAAACTGTTTTTT.

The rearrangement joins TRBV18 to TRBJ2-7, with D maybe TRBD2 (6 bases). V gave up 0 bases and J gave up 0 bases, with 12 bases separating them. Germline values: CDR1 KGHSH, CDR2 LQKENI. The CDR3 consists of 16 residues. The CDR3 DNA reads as TGTGCCAGCTCACCACCGGGGGGTCAGAGCTCCTACGAGCAGTACTTC. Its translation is CASSPPGGQSSYEQYF. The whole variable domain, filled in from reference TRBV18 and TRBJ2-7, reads NAGVMQNPRHLVRRRGQEARLRCSPMKGHSHVYWYRQLPEEGLKFMVYLQKENIIDESGMPKERFSAEFPKEGPSILRIQQVVRGDSAAYFCASSPPGGQSSYEQYFGPGTRLTVT.

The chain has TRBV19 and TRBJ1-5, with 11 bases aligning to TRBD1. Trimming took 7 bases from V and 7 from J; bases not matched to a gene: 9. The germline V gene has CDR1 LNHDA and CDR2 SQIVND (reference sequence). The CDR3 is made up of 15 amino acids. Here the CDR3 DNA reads TGTGCCAGTAACACGGGACAGGGGGTACGACAGCCCCAGCATTTT. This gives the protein CASNTGQGVRQPQHF.

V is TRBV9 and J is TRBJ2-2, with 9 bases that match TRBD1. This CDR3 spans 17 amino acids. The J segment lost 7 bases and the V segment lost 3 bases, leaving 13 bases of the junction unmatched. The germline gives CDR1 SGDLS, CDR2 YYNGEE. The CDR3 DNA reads TGTGCCAGCAGCGGGGCTTCGGGACAGGGATTTGGCGGGGAGCTGTTTTTT. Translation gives CASSGASGQGFGGELFF.

The CDR3 loop reads CASSYGGYTEAFF. DNA for the CDR3: TGTGCCAGCAGCTATGGGGGGTATACTGAAGCTTTCTTT. This rearrangement joins TRBV7-9 to TRBJ1-1; D is possibly TRBD1 (5 bases). Germline CDR1 and CDR2: SEHNR and FQNEAQ (reference sequence). Trimming pared 4 bases from V and 5 bases from J, leaving 11 bases between. This CDR3 comprises 13 residues.

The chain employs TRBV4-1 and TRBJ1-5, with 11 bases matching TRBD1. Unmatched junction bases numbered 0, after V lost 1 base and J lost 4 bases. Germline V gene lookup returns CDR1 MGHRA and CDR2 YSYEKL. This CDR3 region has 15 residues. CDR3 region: CASSQGDRGNQPQHF. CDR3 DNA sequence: TGCGCCAGCAGCCAAGGGGACAGGGGGAATCAGCCCCAGCATTTT.

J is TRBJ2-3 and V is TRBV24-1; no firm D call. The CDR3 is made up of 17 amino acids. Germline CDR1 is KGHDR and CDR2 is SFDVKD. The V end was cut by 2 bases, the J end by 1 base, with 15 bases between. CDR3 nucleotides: TGTGCCACCAGTGATTCCATTACTAATCCCCGCACAGATACGCAGTATTTT. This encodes CATSDSITNPRTDTQYF.

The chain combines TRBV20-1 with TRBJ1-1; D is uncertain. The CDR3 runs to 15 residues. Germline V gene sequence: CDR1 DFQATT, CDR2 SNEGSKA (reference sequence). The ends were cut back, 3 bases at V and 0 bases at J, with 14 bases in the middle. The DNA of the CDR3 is TGCAGTGCTAGTCAGCCAGGCCCCATGAACACTGAAGCTTTCTTT. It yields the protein CSASQPGPMNTEAFF.

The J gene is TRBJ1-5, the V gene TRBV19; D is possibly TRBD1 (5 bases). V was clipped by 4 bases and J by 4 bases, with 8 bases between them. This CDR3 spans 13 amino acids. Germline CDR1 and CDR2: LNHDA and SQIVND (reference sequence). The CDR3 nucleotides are TGTGCCAGTAGTACGGGGGTTAATCAGCCCCAGCATTTT. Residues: CASSTGVNQPQHF.

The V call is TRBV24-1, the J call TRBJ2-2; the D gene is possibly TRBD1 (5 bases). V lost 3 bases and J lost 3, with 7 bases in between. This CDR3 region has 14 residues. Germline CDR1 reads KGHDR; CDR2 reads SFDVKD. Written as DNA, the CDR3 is TGTGCCACCAGTGATCCAGGGTACACCGGGGAGCTGTTTTTT. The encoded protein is CATSDPGYTGELFF.

The CDR3 bases are TGTGCCAGCAGTACCCTACAGGCTACCGTTAACTATGGCTACACCTTC. It yields the protein CASSTLQATVNYGYTF. The chain is built from TRBV28 and TRBJ1-2; D perhaps matches TRBD1 (5 bases). The CDR3 totals 16 residues. The germline V and J ends were trimmed by 5 bases and 1 base, with 17 bases remaining between them. CDR1 MDHEN and CDR2 SYDVKM come from the germline V gene.

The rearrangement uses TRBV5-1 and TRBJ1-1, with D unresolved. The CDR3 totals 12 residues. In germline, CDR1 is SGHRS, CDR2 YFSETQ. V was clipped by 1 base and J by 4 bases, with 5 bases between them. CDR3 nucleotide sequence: TGCGCCAGCAGCTTGAGCCCCACTGAAGCTTTCTTT. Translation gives CASSLSPTEAFF. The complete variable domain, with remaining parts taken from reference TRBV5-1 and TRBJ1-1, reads KAGVTQTPRYLIKTRGQQVTLSCSPISGHRSVSWYQQTPGQGLQFLFEYFSETQRNKGNFPGRFSGRQFSNSRSEMNVSTLELGDSALYLCASSLSPTEAFFGQGTRLTVV.

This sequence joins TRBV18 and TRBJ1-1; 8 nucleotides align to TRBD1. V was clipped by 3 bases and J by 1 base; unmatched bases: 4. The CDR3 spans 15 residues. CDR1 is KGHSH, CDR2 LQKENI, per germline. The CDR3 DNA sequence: TGTGCCAGCTCACCGCCGACAGGGGCGAACACTGAAGCTTTCTTT. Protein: CASSPPTGANTEAFF. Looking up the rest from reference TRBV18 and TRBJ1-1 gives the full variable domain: NAGVMQNPRHLVRRRGQEARLRCSPMKGHSHVYWYRQLPEEGLKFMVYLQKENIIDESGMPKERFSAEFPKEGPSILRIQQVVRGDSAAYFCASSPPTGANTEAFFGQGTRLTVV.

The CDR3 is CASNQGGNEQYF. The DNA of the CDR3 is TGTGCCAGCAATCAGGGGGGTAACGAGCAGTACTTC. The chain is built from TRBV13 and TRBJ2-7; TRBD1 is a possible D gene (7 bases). V was clipped by 7 bases and J by 5 bases, with 12 bases between them. Germline CDR1 reads PRHDT; CDR2 reads FYEKMQ (reference sequence). This CDR3 has 12 amino acids.

The CDR3 region has the DNA TGTGCCAGCAGCCCTAGCACAGATACGCAGTATTTT. Translated: CASSPSTDTQYF. This sequence joins TRBV14 and TRBJ2-3, with unresolved D. The CDR3 sequence is 12 residues long. The V and J ends lost 4 bases and 0 bases respectively, with 2 bases between them. Germline lookup yields CDR1 SGHDN and CDR2 FVKESK.

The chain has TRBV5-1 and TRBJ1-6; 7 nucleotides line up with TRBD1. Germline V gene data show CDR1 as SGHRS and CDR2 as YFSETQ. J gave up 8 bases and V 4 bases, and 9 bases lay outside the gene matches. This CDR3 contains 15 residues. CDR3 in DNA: TGCGCCAGCAGCGGCAGGGGGGCTGGGGATTCACCCCTCCACTTT. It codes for CASSGRGAGDSPLHF.

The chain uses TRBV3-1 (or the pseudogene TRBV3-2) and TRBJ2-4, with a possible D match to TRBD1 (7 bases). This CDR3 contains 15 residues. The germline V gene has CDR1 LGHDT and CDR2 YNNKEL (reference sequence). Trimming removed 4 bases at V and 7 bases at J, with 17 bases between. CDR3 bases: TGTGCCAGCAGCCCCCAGACAGGGACTGAGAACATTCAGTACTTC. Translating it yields CASSPQTGTENIQYF.